This TCR beta chain was retrieved from a study of blood T cell repertoires in COVID-19. About the study: Specimens from acute and convalescent COVID-19 originated in the United States, Italy and Spain. T cells, B-cell-depleted T cells, or PBMCs provided the cDNA or gDNA that served as material.

Germline CDR1 SGHNT, CDR2 YYREEE (reference sequence). V was pared by 4 bases and J by 2 bases, with 11 bases of the junction left unmatched. The CDR3 length is 17 residues. This clone was observed once. Patients at the Seattle site were enrolled during active infection and followed longitudinally. As originally analysed: Amplification from reference gene primers served as the basis for estimated nucleated cell counts. The data were produced by immunoSEQ multiplex PCR, yet TCRdb's version contains in-frame clones alone and is incomplete. The V and J calls and clone size were taken over from that table, and D and trimming were inferred from the DNA. The table shows over 200,000 clones, with 80% to 95% occurring only once.

Sequencing input: peripheral blood. The chain carries TRBV5-4 and TRBJ2-3; 9 bases match TRBD2. The receptor was isolated from a person under 35 with COVID-19, enrolled during active disease. This CDR3 reads CASSGLLAGDPTDTQYF. CDR3 nucleotide sequence: TGTGCCAGCAGCGGATTACTAGCGGGTGATCCCACAGATACGCAGTATTTT. Complete variable domain (other parts from reference TRBV5-4 and TRBJ2-3): ETGVTQSPTHLIKTRGQQVTLRCSSQSGHNTVSWYQQALGQGPQFIFQYYREEENGRGNFPPRFSGLQFPNYSSELNVNALELDDSALYLCASSGLLAGDPTDTQYFGPGTRLTVL.